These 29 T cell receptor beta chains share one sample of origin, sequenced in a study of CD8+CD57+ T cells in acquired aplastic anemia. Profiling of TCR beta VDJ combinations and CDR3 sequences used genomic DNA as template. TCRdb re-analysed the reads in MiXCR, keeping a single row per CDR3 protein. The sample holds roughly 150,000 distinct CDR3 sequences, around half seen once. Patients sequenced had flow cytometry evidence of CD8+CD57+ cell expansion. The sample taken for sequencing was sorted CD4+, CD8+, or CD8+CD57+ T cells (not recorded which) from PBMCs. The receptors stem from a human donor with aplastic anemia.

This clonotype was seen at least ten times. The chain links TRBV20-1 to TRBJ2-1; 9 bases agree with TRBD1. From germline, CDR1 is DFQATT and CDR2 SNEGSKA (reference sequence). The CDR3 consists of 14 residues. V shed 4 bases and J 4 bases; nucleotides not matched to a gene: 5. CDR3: CSAKGTGKYNEQFF. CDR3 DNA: TGCAGTGCTAAGGGGACAGGGAAGTACAATGAGCAGTTCTTC.

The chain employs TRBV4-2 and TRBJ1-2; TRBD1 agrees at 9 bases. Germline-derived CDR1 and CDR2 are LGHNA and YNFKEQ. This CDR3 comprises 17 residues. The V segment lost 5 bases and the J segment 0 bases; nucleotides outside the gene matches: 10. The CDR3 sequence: CASSIDRGLVTNYGYTF. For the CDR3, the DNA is TGTGCCAGCAGCATTGACAGGGGGTTGGTGACTAACTATGGCTACACCTTC.

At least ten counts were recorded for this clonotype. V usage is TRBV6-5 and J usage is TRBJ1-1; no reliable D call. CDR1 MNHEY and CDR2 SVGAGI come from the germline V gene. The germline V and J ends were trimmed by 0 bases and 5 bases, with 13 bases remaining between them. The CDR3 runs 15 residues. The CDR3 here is CASSYSHIGGTEAFF. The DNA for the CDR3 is TGTGCCAGCAGTTACTCACACATAGGAGGGACTGAAGCTTTCTTT.

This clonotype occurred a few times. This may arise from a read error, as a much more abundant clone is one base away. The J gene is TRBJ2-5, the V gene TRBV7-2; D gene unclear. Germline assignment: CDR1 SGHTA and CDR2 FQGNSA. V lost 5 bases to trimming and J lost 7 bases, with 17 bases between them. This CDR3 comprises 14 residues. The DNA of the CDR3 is TGTGCCAGCAGCCCTCCAAATCGTTGGGGGACCCAGTACTTC. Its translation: CASSPPNRWGTQYF.

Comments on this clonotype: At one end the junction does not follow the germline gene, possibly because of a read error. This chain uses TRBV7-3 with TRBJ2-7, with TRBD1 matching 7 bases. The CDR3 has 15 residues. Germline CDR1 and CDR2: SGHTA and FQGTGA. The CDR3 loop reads CASSLRVGTAYEQYF. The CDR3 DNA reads TGTGCCAGCAGCTTACGTGTTGGGACAGCCTATGAGCAGTACTTC.

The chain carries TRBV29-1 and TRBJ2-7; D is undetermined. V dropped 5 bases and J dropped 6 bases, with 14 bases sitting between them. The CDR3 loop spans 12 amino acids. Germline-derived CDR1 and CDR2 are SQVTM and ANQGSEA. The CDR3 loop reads CSVRPSLGEQYF. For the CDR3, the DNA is TGCAGCGTTCGCCCCTCTCTGGGCGAGCAGTACTTC.

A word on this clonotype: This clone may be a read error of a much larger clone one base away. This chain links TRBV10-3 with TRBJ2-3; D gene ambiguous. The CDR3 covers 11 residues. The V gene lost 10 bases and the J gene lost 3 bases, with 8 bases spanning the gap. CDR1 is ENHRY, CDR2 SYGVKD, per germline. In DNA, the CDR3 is TGTGCCAGCATAGAGACAGATACGCAGTATTTT. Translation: CASIETDTQYF.

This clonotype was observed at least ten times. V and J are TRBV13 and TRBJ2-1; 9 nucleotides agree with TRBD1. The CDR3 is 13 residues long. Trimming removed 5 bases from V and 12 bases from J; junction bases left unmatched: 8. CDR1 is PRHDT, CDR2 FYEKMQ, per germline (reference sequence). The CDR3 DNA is TGTGCCAGCAGCCTCACAGGGGGCGGTGGGCAGTTCTTC. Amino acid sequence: CASSLTGGGGQFF.

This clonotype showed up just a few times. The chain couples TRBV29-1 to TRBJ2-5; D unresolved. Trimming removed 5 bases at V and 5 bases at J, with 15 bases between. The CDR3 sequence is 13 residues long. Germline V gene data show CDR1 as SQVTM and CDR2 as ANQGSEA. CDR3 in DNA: TGCAGCGTTATCGGCAAGAGTCACGAGACCCAGTACTTC. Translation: CSVIGKSHETQYF.

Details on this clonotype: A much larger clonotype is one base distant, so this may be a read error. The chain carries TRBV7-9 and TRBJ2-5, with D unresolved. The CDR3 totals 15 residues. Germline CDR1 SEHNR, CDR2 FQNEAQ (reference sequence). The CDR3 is CASSLLIGGMETQCF. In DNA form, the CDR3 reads TGTGCCAGCAGCTTACTGATCGGTGGTATGGAGACCCAGTGCTTC.

CDR3 DNA: TGCGCCAGCAGCCAACCTTTGTCACCCCTCCACTTT. This codes for CASSQPLSPLHF. This sequence joins TRBV4-1 and TRBJ1-6; no clear D. The germline V gene has CDR1 MGHRA and CDR2 YSYEKL. CDR3 length equals 12 residues. Trimming pared 2 bases from V and 10 bases from J, leaving 6 bases between.

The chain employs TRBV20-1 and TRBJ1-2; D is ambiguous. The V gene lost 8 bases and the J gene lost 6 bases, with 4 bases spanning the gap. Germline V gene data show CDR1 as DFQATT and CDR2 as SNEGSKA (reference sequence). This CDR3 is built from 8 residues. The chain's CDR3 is CSSDGYTF. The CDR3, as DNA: TGCAGTTCCGATGGCTACACCTTC.

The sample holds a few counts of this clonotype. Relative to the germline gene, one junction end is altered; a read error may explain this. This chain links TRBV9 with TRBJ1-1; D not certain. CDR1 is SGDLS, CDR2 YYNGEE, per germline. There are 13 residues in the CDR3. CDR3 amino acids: CASSVVGSTEASF. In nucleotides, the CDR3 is TGTGCCAGCAGCGTAGTGGGAAGCACTGAAGCTTCCTTT.

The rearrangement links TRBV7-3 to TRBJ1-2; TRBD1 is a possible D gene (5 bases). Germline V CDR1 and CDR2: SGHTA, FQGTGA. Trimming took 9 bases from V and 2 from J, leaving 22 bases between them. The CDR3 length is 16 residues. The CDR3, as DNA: TGTGCCAGTAGTATTGTGCCAGGGCGCGTGAACTATGGCTACACCTTC. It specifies CASSIVPGRVNYGYTF. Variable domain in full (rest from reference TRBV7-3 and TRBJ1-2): GAGVSQTPSNKVTEKGKYVELRCDPISGHTALYWYRQSLGQGPEFLIYFQGTGAADDSGLPNDRFFAVRPEGSVSTLKIQRTERGDSAVYLCASSIVPGRVNYGYTFGSGTRLTVV.

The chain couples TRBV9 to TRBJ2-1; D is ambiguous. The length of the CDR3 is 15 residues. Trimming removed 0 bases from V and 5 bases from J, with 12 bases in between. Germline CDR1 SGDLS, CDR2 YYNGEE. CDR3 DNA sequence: TGTGCCAGCAGCGTAGGGGTAGTATCTAACAATGAGCAGTTCTTC. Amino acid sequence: CASSVGVVSNNEQFF.

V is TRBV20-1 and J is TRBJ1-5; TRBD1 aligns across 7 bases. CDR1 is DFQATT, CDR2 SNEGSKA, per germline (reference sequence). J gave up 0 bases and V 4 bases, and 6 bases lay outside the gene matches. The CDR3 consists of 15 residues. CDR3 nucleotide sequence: TGCAGTGCTATTAGACAGGGAGGTAGCAATCAGCCCCAGCATTTT. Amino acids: CSAIRQGGSNQPQHF.

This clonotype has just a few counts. This CDR3 reads CSVDGGGNPYEQYF. In DNA, the CDR3 is TGCAGCGTTGATGGTGGGGGGAATCCCTACGAGCAGTACTTC. The chain employs TRBV29-1 and TRBJ2-7, with D tentatively TRBD2 (6 bases). V was pared by 3 bases and J by 2 bases, with 14 bases between. CDR1 SQVTM and CDR2 ANQGSEA come from the germline V gene. CDR3 length equals 14 residues.

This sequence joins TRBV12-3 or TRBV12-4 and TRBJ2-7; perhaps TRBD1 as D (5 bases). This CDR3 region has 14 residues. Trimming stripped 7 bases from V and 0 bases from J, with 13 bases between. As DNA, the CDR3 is TGTGCCAGCACCAAACAGGTTCCCTCCTACGAGCAGTACTTC. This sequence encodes CASTKQVPSYEQYF.

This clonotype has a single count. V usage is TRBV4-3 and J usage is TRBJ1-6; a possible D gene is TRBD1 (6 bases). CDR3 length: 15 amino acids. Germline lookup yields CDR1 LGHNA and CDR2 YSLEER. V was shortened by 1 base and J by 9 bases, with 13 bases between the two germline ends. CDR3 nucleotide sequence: TGCGCCAGCAGCCAAGGACTGCGGGGGGCTTCACCCCTCCACTTT. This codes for CASSQGLRGASPLHF.

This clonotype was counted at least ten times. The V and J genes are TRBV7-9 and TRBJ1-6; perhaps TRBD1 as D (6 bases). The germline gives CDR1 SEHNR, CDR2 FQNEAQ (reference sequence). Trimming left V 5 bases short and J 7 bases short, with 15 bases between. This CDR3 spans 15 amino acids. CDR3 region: CASSKDGGRNSPLHF. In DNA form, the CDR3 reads TGTGCCAGCAGCAAAGACGGGGGCAGGAATTCACCCCTCCACTTT.

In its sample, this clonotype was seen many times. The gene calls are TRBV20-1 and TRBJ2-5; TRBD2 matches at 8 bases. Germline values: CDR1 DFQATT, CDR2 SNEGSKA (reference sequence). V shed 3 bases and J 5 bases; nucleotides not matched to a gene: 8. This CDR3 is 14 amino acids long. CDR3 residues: CSARFLAGYETQYF. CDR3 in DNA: TGCAGTGCTAGGTTCTTAGCGGGGTACGAGACCCAGTACTTC.

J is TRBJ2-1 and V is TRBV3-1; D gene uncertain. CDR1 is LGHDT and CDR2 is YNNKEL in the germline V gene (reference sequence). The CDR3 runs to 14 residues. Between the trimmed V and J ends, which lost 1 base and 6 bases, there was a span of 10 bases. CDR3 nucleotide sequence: TGTGCCAGCAGCCAAGTCGTCTATTCCAATGAGCAGTTCTTC. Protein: CASSQVVYSNEQFF.

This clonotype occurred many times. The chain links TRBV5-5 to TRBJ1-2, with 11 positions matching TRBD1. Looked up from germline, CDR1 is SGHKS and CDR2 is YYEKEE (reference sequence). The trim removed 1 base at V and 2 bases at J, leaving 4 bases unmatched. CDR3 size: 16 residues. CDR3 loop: CASSLRTGGVNYGYTF. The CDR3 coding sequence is TGTGCCAGCAGCTTGAGGACAGGGGGCGTGAACTATGGCTACACCTTC.

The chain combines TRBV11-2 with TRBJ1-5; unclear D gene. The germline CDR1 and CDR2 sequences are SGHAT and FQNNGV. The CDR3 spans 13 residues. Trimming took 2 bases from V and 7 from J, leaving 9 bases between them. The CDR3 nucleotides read TGTGCCAGCAGCTTATATGAGGTGCAGCCCCAGCATTTT. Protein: CASSLYEVQPQHF.

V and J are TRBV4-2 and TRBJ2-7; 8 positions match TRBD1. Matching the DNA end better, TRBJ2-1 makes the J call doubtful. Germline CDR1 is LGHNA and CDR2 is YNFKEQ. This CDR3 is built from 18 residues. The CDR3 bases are TGTGCCAGCACCCCGGGACAGGTTTGGAAGGACAACTACAATGAGCAGTTCTTC. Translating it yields CASTPGQVWKDNYNEQFF.

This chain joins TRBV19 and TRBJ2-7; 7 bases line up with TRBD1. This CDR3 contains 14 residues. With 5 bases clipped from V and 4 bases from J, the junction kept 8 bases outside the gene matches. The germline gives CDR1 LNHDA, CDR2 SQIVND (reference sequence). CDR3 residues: CASSGYGTVYEQYF. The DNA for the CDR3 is TGTGCCAGTAGTGGATACGGGACAGTGTACGAGCAGTACTTC.

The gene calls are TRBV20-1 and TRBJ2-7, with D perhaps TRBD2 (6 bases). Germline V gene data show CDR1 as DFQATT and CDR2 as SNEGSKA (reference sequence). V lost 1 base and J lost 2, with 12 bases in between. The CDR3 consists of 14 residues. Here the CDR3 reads CSARGLEATYEQYF. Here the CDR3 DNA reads TGCAGTGCTAGAGGACTAGAAGCTACCTACGAGCAGTACTTC.

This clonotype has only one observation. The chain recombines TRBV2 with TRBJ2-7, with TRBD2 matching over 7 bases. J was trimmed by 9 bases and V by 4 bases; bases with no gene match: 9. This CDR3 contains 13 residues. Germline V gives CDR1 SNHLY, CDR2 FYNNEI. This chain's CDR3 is CASSGGRGVVQYV. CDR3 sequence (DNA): TGTGCCAGCAGTGGCGGGAGAGGGGTTGTGCAGTACGTC.

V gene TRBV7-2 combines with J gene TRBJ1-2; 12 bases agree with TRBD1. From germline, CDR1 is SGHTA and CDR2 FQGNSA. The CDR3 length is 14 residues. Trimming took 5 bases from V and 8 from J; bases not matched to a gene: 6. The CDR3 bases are TGTGCCAGCAGCATGGGACAGGGGGCAAGCGGCTACACCTTC. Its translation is CASSMGQGASGYTF.